These 3 T cell receptor beta chains came from one sample sequenced in a study of beta chain features in type 1 diabetes. TCRB transcripts that were expressed got sequenced, as all of the isolated RNA had been reverse transcribed. Using immunoSEQ multiplex PCR, the repertoire was profiled, and TCRdb retains in-frame clones only, with some absent. The repertoire consists of 620,000 or so clones, with around 16% occurring once and the leading ten covering approximately 0.087%. Sequencing input: naive CD4+ T cells from blood. These receptors were collected from a man between 18 and 35 years old in good health.

The chain has TRBV7-6 and TRBJ2-7; TRBD1 or TRBD2 may be the D gene (5 bases each). The CDR3 contains 16 residues. V was pared by 5 bases and J by 2 bases, with 19 bases between. CDR1 is SGHVS, CDR2 FNYEAQ, per germline. As DNA, the CDR3 is TGTGCCAGCAGCATAGGCCGGGCAGGGAGTACCTACGAGCAGTACTTC. Translating it yields CASSIGRAGSTYEQYF. Full variable domain (missing parts from reference TRBV7-6 and TRBJ2-7): GAGVSQSPRYKVTKRGQDVALRCDPISGHVSLYWYRQALGQGPEFLTYFNYEAQQDKSGLPNDRFSAERPEGSISTLTIQRTEQRDSAMYRCASSIGRAGSTYEQYFGPGTRLTVT.

V is TRBV21-1 and J is TRBJ2-1; the DNA was not used to check the table's D call, TRBD2. TRBV21-1 is noted as a pseudogene. The CDR3 is 19 residues long. This chain's CDR3 is CASSSTGPLAFVCVDEQFF. The CDR3, as DNA: TGTGCCAGCAGCTCCACCGGACCACTAGCATTCGTCTGTGTCGATGAGCAGTTCTTC.

This chain uses TRBV19 with TRBJ2-3; the D gene could be TRBD1 or TRBD2 (5 bases each). Germline V gives CDR1 LNHDA, CDR2 SQIVND (reference sequence). The CDR3 covers 16 residues. Trimming took off 8 bases at V and 5 bases at J, with 23 bases between the two ends. In DNA form, the CDR3 reads TGTGCCAGTGTAATACCGGTGAGGGGCCGACGAGATACGCAGTATTTT. It codes for CASVIPVRGRRDTQYF.